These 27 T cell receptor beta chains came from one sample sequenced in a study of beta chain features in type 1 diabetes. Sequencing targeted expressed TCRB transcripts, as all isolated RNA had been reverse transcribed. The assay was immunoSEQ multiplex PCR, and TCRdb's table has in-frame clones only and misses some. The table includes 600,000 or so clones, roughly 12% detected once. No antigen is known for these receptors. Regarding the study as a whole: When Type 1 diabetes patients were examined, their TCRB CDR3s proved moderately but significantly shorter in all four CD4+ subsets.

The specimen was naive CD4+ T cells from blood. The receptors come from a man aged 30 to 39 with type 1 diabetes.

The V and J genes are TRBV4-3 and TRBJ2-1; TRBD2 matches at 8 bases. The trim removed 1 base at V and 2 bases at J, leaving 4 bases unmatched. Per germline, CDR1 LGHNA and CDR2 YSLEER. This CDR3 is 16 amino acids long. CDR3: CASSQVGSGAYNEQFF. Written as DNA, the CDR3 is TGCGCCAGCAGCCAAGTCGGTAGCGGGGCCTACAATGAGCAGTTCTTC.

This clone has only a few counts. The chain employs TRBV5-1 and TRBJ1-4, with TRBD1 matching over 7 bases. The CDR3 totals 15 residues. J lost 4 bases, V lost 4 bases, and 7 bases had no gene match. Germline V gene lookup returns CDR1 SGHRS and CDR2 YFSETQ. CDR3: CASSGGQDVNEKLFF. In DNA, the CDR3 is TGCGCCAGCAGCGGAGGACAGGATGTTAATGAAAAACTGTTTTTT.

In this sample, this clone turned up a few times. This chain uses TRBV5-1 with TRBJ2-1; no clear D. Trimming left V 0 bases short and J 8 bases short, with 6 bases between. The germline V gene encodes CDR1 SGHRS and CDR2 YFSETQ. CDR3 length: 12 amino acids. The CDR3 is CASSLGSYEQFF. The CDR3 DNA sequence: TGCGCCAGCAGCTTGGGCAGCTATGAGCAGTTCTTC.

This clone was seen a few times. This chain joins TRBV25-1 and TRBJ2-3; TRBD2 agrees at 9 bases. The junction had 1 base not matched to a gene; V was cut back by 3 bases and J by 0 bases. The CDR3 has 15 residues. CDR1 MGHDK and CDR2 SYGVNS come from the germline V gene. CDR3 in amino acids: CASSDLAGSTDTQYF. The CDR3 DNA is TGTGCCAGCAGTGATCTAGCGGGGAGCACAGATACGCAGTATTTT. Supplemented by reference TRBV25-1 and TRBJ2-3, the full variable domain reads EADIYQTPRYLVIGTGKKITLECSQTMGHDKMYWYQQDPGMELHLIHYSYGVNSTEKGDLSSESTVSRIRTEHFPLTLESARPSHTSQYLCASSDLAGSTDTQYFGPGTRLTVL.

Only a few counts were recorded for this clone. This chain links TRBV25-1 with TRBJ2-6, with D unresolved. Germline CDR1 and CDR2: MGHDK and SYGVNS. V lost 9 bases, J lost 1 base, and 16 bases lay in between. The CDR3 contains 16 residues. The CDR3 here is CASAPRSRSGANVLTF. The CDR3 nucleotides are TGTGCCAGTGCTCCCCGGTCGAGGTCTGGGGCCAACGTCCTGACTTTC.

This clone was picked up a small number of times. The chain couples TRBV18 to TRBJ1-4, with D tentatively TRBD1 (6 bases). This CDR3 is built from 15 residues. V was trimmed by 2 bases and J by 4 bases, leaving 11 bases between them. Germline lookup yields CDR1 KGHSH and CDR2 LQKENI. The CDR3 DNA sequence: TGTGCCAGCTCACCATCCGGGGGCGGTAATGAAAAACTGTTTTTT. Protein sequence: CASSPSGGGNEKLFF.

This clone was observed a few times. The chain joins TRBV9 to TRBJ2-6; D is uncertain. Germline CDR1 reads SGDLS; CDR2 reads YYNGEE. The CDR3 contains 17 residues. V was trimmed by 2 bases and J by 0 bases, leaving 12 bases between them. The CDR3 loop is CASSVGTTVSGANVLTF. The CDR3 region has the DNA TGTGCCAGCAGCGTCGGAACCACTGTCTCTGGGGCCAACGTCCTGACTTTC.

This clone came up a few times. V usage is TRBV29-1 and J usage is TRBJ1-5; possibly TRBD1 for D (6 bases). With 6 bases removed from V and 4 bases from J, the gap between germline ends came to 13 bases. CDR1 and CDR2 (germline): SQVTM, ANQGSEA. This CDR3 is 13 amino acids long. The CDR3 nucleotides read TGCAGCGTCAAAAACACAGGGAATCAGCCCCAGCATTTT. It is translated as CSVKNTGNQPQHF.

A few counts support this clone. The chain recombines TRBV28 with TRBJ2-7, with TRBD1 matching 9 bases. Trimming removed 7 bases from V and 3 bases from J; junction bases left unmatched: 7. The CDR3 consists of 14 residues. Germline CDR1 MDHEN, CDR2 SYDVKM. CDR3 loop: CASTLPGQGYEQYF. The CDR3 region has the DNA TGTGCCAGCACCCTCCCGGGACAGGGCTACGAGCAGTACTTC.

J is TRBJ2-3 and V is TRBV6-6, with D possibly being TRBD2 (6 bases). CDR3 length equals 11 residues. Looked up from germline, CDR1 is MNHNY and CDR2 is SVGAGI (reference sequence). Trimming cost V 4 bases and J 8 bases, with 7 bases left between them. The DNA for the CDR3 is TGTGCCAGCAGTTCGACTAGTACGCAGTATTTT. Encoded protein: CASSSTSTQYF.

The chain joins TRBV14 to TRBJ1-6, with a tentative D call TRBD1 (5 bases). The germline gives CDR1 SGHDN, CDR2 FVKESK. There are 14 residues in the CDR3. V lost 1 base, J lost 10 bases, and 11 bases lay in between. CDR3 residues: CASSQGDYHSPLHF. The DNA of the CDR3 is TGTGCCAGCAGCCAAGGGGACTACCACTCACCCCTCCACTTT.

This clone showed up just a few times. The CDR3 sequence is CASSLAAGNQPQHF. The DNA of the CDR3 is TGCGCCAGCAGCTTGGCGGCAGGGAATCAGCCCCAGCATTTT. V gene TRBV5-1 combines with J gene TRBJ1-5, with a tentative D call TRBD1 (5 bases). The CDR3 runs 14 residues. Germline lookup yields CDR1 SGHRS and CDR2 YFSETQ. The ends were cut back, 0 bases at V and 4 bases at J, with 8 bases in the middle. Supplemented by reference TRBV5-1 and TRBJ1-5, the full variable domain reads KAGVTQTPRYLIKTRGQQVTLSCSPISGHRSVSWYQQTPGQGLQFLFEYFSETQRNKGNFPGRFSGRQFSNSRSEMNVSTLELGDSALYLCASSLAAGNQPQHFGDGTRLSIL.

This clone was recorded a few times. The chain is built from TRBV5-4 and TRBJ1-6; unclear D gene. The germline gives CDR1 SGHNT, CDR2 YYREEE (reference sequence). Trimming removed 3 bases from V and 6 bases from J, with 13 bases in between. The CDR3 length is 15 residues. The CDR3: CASSSDLVANSPLHF. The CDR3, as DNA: TGTGCCAGCAGCTCTGACCTGGTAGCTAATTCACCCCTCCACTTT.

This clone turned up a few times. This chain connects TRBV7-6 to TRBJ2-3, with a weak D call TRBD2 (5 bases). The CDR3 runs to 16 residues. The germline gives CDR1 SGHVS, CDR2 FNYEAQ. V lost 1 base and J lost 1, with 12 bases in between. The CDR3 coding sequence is TGTGCCAGCAGCTTAGACCCCCTGAGGGGCACAGATACGCAGTATTTT. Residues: CASSLDPLRGTDTQYF.

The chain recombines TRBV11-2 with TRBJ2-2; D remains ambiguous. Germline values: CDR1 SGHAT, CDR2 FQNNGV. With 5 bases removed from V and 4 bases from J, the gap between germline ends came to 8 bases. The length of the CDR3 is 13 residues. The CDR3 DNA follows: TGTGCCAGCAGCGTCAGCCTCACCGGGGAGCTGTTTTTT. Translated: CASSVSLTGELFF.

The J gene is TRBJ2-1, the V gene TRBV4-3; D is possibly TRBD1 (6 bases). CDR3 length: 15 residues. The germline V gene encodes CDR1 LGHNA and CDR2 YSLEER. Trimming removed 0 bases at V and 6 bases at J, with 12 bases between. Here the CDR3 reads CASSQDHTGSNEQFF. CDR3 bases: TGCGCCAGCAGCCAAGATCACACAGGGAGCAATGAGCAGTTCTTC.

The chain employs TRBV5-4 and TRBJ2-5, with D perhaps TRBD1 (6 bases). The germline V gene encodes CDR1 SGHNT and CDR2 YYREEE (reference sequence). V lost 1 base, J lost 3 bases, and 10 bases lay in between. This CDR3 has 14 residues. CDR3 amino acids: CASSLTGREETQYF. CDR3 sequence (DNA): TGTGCCAGCAGCTTGACAGGGCGCGAAGAGACCCAGTACTTC.

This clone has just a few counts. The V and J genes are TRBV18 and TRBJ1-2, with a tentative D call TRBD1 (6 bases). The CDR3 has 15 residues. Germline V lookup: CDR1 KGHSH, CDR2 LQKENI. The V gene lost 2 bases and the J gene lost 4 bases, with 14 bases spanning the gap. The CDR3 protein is CASSPSQDSRYGYTF. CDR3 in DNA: TGTGCCAGCTCACCATCGCAGGACAGCCGCTATGGCTACACCTTC.

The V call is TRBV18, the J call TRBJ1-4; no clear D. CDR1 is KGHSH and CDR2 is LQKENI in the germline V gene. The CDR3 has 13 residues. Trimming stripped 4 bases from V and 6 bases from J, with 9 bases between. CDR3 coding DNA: TGTGCCAGCTCACATAAACGAGATGAAAAACTGTTTTTT. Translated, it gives CASSHKRDEKLFF.

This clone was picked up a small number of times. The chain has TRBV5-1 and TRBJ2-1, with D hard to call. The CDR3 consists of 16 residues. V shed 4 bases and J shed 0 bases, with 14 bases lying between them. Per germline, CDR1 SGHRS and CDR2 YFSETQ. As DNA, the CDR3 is TGCGCCAGCAGCCAAGGCGGCCACAGCTCCTACAATGAGCAGTTCTTC. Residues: CASSQGGHSSYNEQFF.

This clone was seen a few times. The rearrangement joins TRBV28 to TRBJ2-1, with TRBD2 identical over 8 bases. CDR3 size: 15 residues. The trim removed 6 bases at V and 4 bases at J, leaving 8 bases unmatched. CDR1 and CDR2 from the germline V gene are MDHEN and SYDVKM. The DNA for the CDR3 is TGTGCCAGCAGCCCGGGAGGGGGGCCGTACAATGAGCAGTTCTTC. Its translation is CASSPGGGPYNEQFF.

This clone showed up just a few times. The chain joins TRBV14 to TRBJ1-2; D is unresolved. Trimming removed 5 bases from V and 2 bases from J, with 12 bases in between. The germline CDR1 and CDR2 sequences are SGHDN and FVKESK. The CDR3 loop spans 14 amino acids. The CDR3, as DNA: TGTGCCAGCAGCTTCGGGAGCGGGAACTATGGCTACACCTTC. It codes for CASSFGSGNYGYTF.

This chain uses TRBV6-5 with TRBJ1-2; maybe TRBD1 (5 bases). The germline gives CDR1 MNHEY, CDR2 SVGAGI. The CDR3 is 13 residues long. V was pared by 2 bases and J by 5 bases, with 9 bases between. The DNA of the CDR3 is TGTGCCAGCAGTTACCGGGGACGGTATGGCTACACCTTC. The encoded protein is CASSYRGRYGYTF.

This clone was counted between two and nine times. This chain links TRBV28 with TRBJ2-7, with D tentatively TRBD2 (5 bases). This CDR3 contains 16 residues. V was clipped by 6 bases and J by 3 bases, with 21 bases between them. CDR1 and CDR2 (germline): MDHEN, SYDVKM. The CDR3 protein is CASSPAFMAGSYEQYF. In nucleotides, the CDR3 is TGTGCCAGCAGCCCGGCGTTTATGGCGGGCAGCTACGAGCAGTACTTC. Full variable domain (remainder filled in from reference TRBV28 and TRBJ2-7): DVKVTQSSRYLVKRTGEKVFLECVQDMDHENMFWYRQDPGLGLRLIYFSYDVKMKEKGDIPEGYSVSREKKERFSLILESASTNQTSMYLCASSPAFMAGSYEQYFGPGTRLTVT.

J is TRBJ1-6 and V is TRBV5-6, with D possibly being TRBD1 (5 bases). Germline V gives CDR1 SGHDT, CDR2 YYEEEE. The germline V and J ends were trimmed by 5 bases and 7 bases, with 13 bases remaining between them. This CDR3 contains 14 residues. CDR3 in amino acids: CASSSRGTNSPLHF. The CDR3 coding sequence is TGTGCCAGCAGTTCAAGGGGTACCAATTCACCCCTCCACTTT.

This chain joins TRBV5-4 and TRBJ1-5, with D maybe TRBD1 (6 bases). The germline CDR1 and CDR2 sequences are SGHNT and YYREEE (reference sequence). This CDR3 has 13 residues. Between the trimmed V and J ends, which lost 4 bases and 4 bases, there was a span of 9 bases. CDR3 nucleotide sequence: TGTGCCAGCAGCATGGACAGTAATCAGCCCCAGCATTTT. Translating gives CASSMDSNQPQHF.

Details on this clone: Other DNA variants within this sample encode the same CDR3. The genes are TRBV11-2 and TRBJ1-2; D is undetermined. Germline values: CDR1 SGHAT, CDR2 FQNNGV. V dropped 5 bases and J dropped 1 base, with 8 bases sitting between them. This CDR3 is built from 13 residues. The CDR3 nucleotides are TGTGCCAGCAGCACGGGAGTTAACTATGGCTACACCTTC. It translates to CASSTGVNYGYTF. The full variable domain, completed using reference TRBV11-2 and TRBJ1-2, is EAGVAQSPRYKIIEKRQSVAFWCNPISGHATLYWYQQILGQGPKLLIQFQNNGVVDDSQLPKDRFSAERLKGVDSTLKIQPAKLEDSAVYLCASSTGVNYGYTFGSGTRLTVV.